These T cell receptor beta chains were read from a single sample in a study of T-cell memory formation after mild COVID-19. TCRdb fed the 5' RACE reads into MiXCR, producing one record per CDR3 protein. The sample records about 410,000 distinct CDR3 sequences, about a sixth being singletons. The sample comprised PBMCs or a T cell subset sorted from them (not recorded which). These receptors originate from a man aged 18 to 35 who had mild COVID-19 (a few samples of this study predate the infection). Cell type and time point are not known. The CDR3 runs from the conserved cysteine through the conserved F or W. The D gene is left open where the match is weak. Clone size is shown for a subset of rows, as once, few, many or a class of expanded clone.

cdr3_aa: CASSYRDGAKNIQYF
cdr3_nt: TGTGCCAGCAGTTACAGGGATGGGGCCAAAAACATTCAGTACTTC
v_call: TRBV6-2/TRBV6-3
d_call: -
j_call: TRBJ2-4
clone_size: -

cdr3_aa: CASSRRFDRGDEKLFF
cdr3_nt: TGTGCCAGCAGCCGCCGCTTCGACAGGGGGGATGAAAAACTGTTTTTT
v_call: TRBV7-2
d_call: TRBD1
j_call: TRBJ1-4
clone_size: -

cdr3_aa: CSAAPEGGYNQPQHF
cdr3_nt: TGCAGTGCTGCCCCGGAAGGGGGATACAATCAGCCCCAGCATTTT
v_call: TRBV20-1
d_call: -
j_call: TRBJ1-5
clone_size: -

cdr3_aa: CASSLEGRGPQHF
cdr3_nt: TGTGCCAGCAGCTTGGAGGGTAGGGGGCCCCAGCATTTT
v_call: TRBV5-5
d_call: -
j_call: TRBJ1-5
clone_size: -

cdr3_aa: CAWRHRDRDIGSNQPQHF
cdr3_nt: TGTGCCTGGAGACACCGGGACAGGGATATTGGTAGCAATCAGCCCCAGCATTTT
v_call: TRBV30
d_call: TRBD1
j_call: TRBJ1-5
clone_size: -

cdr3_aa: CSVSAGSSYNEQFF
cdr3_nt: TGCAGCGTTTCTGCGGGGAGCTCCTACAATGAGCAGTTCTTC
v_call: TRBV29-1
d_call: -
j_call: TRBJ2-1
clone_size: few

cdr3_aa: CASSLGGGANYGYTF
cdr3_nt: TGTGCCAGCAGCTTGGGTGGAGGAGCTAACTATGGCTACACCTTC
v_call: TRBV7-9
d_call: -
j_call: TRBJ1-2
clone_size: few

cdr3_aa: CASSAGTGVPGANVLTF
cdr3_nt: TGTGCCAGCAGCGCCGGGACAGGGGTACCTGGGGCCAACGTCCTGACTTTC
v_call: TRBV12-3/TRBV12-4
d_call: TRBD1
j_call: TRBJ2-6
clone_size: few

cdr3_aa: CASSYGLAGHNEQFF
cdr3_nt: TGTGCCAGCAGCTACGGACTAGCGGGCCACAATGAGCAGTTCTTC
v_call: TRBV7-8
d_call: TRBD2
j_call: TRBJ2-1
clone_size: few

cdr3_aa: CASSESYEQYF
cdr3_nt: TGTGCCAGCAGTGAAAGCTACGAGCAGTACTTC
v_call: TRBV25-1
d_call: -
j_call: TRBJ2-7
clone_size: many

cdr3_aa: CASSQYKSSYNEQFF
cdr3_nt: TGTGCCAGCAGCCAATATAAAAGCTCCTACAATGAGCAGTTCTTC
v_call: TRBV14
d_call: -
j_call: TRBJ2-1
clone_size: many

cdr3_aa: CASSQRGAAEKLFF
cdr3_nt: TGTGCCAGCAGCCAACGTGGAGCTGCTGAAAAACTGTTTTTT
v_call: TRBV7-2
d_call: -
j_call: TRBJ1-4
clone_size: -

cdr3_aa: CASRQAGGRTEAFF
cdr3_nt: TGTGCCAGCAGACAAGCAGGGGGCAGGACTGAAGCTTTCTTT
v_call: TRBV6-2/TRBV6-3
d_call: TRBD1
j_call: TRBJ1-1
clone_size: -

cdr3_aa: CAIPGQNYGYTF
cdr3_nt: TGTGCCATCCCTGGCCAGAACTATGGCTACACCTTC
v_call: TRBV10-3
d_call: -
j_call: TRBJ1-2
clone_size: -

cdr3_aa: CSARDPDGLRPLHF
cdr3_nt: TGCAGTGCTAGAGATCCGGACGGCTTAAGACCCCTCCACTTT
v_call: TRBV20-1
d_call: -
j_call: TRBJ1-6
clone_size: -

cdr3_aa: CASSIGGGETQYF
cdr3_nt: TGTGCCAGTAGTATAGGTGGGGGAGAGACCCAGTACTTC
v_call: TRBV19
d_call: -
j_call: TRBJ2-5
clone_size: -

cdr3_aa: CASRPSDKNTEAFF
cdr3_nt: TGTGCCAGCAGACCATCGGACAAGAACACTGAAGCTTTCTTT
v_call: TRBV28
d_call: -
j_call: TRBJ1-1
clone_size: -